These 16 T cell receptor beta chains originate from one sample sequenced in a study of long-term antiretroviral therapy in people with HIV. The assay, immunoSEQ v3.0, was run at survey level. Sequencing was performed with immunoSEQ multiplex PCR; in TCRdb, only in-frame clones are kept and a portion is missing. The table records about 37,000 clones, under 85% of them present only once. The material was unsorted PBMCs, obtained 1 year after starting antiretroviral therapy. These receptors were taken from a man aged 18 to 30 with HIV.

J is TRBJ1-3 and V is TRBV9; D call uncertain. Per the germline V gene, CDR1 is SGDLS and CDR2 is YYNGEE. This CDR3 is 17 amino acids long. V was cut by 0 bases and J by 6 bases, with 19 bases left in between. The CDR3 here is CASSVEVGTELPNTIYF. The CDR3 coding sequence is TGTGCCAGCAGCGTAGAAGTCGGAACAGAGTTGCCAAACACCATATATTTT.

This chain joins TRBV15 and TRBJ1-5; 7 bases are shared with TRBD1. The V gene end was trimmed by 8 bases and the J gene end by 0 bases; junction bases not matched to a gene: 7. The germline V gene encodes CDR1 LNHNV and CDR2 YYDKDF (reference sequence). This CDR3 has 15 amino acids. For the CDR3, the DNA is TGTGCCACCCAGGGGGGGGAGGTTAGCAATCAGCCCCAGCATTTT. It translates to CATQGGEVSNQPQHF.

This chain connects TRBV27 to TRBJ1-5; 8 nucleotides align to TRBD1. This CDR3 comprises 18 residues. Germline assignment: CDR1 MNHEY and CDR2 SMNVEV (reference sequence). The V segment lost 2 bases and the J segment 0 bases; nucleotides outside the gene matches: 9. CDR3 residues: CASSLRGQASYSNQPQHF. CDR3 nucleotide sequence: TGTGCCAGCAGTTTAAGGGGACAGGCCTCATATAGCAATCAGCCCCAGCATTTT.

The gene calls are TRBV11-2 and TRBJ1-4; D unclear. The CDR3 contains 14 residues. Germline V gives CDR1 SGHAT, CDR2 FQNNGV. V was shortened by 3 bases and J by 0 bases, with 5 bases between the two germline ends. The CDR3 reads CASSLGATNEKLFF. The CDR3 nucleotides are TGTGCCAGCAGCTTGGGTGCAACTAATGAAAAACTGTTTTTT. Together with reference TRBV11-2 and TRBJ1-4, the CDR3 gives the full variable domain: EAGVAQSPRYKIIEKRQSVAFWCNPISGHATLYWYQQILGQGPKLLIQFQNNGVVDDSQLPKDRFSAERLKGVDSTLKIQPAKLEDSAVYLCASSLGATNEKLFFGSGTQLSVL.

The rearrangement uses TRBV7-2 and TRBJ2-2, with TRBD1 matching over 9 bases. V gave up 5 bases and J gave up 4 bases; unmatched junction bases: 5. CDR1 is SGHTA, CDR2 FQGNSA, per germline. CDR3 length: 15 amino acids. The CDR3 here is CASSGTGLSTGELFF. CDR3 nucleotides: TGTGCCAGCAGCGGGACAGGGCTTAGCACCGGGGAGCTGTTTTTT.

This clone was detected only a few times. The V gene is TRBV27, the J gene TRBJ2-7; D gene unclear. V lost 3 bases and J 6 bases, leaving 12 bases between the germline ends. In germline, CDR1 is MNHEY, CDR2 SMNVEV (reference sequence). CDR3 length equals 13 residues. For the CDR3, the DNA is TGTGCCAGCAGTTTCAACCCCTTGGGCGAGCAGTACTTC. Its protein is CASSFNPLGEQYF.

J is TRBJ1-1 and V is TRBV27, with a tentative D call TRBD1 (5 bases). The V gene lost 4 bases and the J gene lost 1 base, with 10 bases spanning the gap. Germline loops: CDR1 MNHEY, CDR2 SMNVEV (reference sequence). The CDR3 spans 14 residues. In DNA form, the CDR3 reads TGTGCCAGCAGTTCCCCGGACACGAACACTGAAGCTTTCTTT. Translating gives CASSSPDTNTEAFF.

This clone appeared once. This chain joins TRBV2 and TRBJ1-5; 9 bases align to TRBD1. V shed 6 bases, J shed 3 bases, and the junction held 9 bases outside the gene matches. The germline V gene has CDR1 SNHLY and CDR2 FYNNEI. The CDR3 is 16 amino acids. The CDR3 loop reads CASRGLGQGNNQPQHF. The CDR3 nucleotides are TGTGCCAGCAGAGGACTAGGACAGGGGAACAATCAGCCCCAGCATTTT.

The chain uses TRBV18 and TRBJ2-7, with D tentatively TRBD2 (5 bases). The CDR3 sequence is 18 residues long. The V and J ends lost 0 bases and 2 bases respectively, with 20 bases between them. Germline CDR1 is KGHSH and CDR2 is LQKENI. The CDR3 reads CASSPPSRVDTEPYEQYF. CDR3 in DNA: TGTGCCAGCTCACCACCTTCGCGGGTTGACACAGAGCCCTACGAGCAGTACTTC.

The chain joins TRBV7-2 to TRBJ2-3; tentatively, D is TRBD1 (6 bases). Between the trimmed V and J ends, which lost 5 bases and 0 bases, there was a span of 15 bases. Germline V CDR1 and CDR2: SGHTA, FQGNSA. The length of the CDR3 is 16 residues. CDR3 amino acids: CASSPMGAVSTDTQYF. The DNA of the CDR3 is TGTGCCAGCAGCCCCATGGGGGCTGTTAGCACAGATACGCAGTATTTT.

The V gene is TRBV7-8, the J gene TRBJ2-3; D is ambiguous. The germline V and J ends were trimmed by 5 bases and 4 bases, with 10 bases remaining between them. The CDR3 spans 13 residues. Germline CDR1 is SGHVS and CDR2 is FQNEAQ. The CDR3 DNA reads as TGTGCCAGCAGCATTGACCAAGCAGATACGCAGTATTTT. The encoded protein is CASSIDQADTQYF.

This clone has just a few counts. The rearrangement links TRBV27 to TRBJ2-2, with no clear D. V was clipped by 3 bases and J by 4 bases, with 12 bases between them. The length of the CDR3 is 15 residues. CDR1 and CDR2 (germline): MNHEY, SMNVEV (reference sequence). The CDR3 region is CASSLTGPVTGELFF. The CDR3 bases are TGTGCCAGCAGTTTGACTGGGCCTGTCACCGGGGAGCTGTTTTTT.

The chain recombines TRBV10-3 with TRBJ1-3, with 10 bases that match TRBD1. This CDR3 is built from 17 residues. V dropped 0 bases and J dropped 1; count of bases not matched to a gene: 3. Germline V gives CDR1 ENHRY, CDR2 SYGVKD. CDR3 residues: CAISESGTGVSGNTIYF. CDR3 nucleotide sequence: TGTGCCATCAGTGAGTCGGGGACAGGGGTTTCTGGAAACACCATATATTTT.

V and J are TRBV2 and TRBJ1-2; possibly TRBD1 for D (6 bases). Trimming shortened V by 6 bases and J by 3 bases, and 14 bases separated the two germline ends. CDR1 is SNHLY, CDR2 FYNNEI, per germline. The CDR3 has 14 residues. The CDR3 coding sequence is TGTGCCAGCAGGGTCCGGGGGCCCTACTATGGCTACACCTTC. This gives the protein CASRVRGPYYGYTF.

The V gene is TRBV9, the J gene TRBJ1-1; D gene ambiguous. Germline CDR1 SGDLS, CDR2 YYNGEE. This CDR3 comprises 12 residues. Trimming removed 4 bases from V and 4 bases from J, with 8 bases in between. For the CDR3, the DNA is TGTGCCAGCAGCCCATTTGGCACTGAAGCTTTCTTT. As protein: CASSPFGTEAFF.

V and J are TRBV7-9 and TRBJ1-1; D ambiguous. CDR1 is SEHNR and CDR2 is FQNEAQ in the germline V gene (reference sequence). The CDR3 loop spans 16 amino acids. V was shortened by 3 bases and J by 0 bases, with 14 bases between the two germline ends. The CDR3 DNA reads TGTGCCAGCAGCTTGGGGTTAATGAGATTGAACACTGAAGCTTTCTTT. Translation gives CASSLGLMRLNTEAFF.